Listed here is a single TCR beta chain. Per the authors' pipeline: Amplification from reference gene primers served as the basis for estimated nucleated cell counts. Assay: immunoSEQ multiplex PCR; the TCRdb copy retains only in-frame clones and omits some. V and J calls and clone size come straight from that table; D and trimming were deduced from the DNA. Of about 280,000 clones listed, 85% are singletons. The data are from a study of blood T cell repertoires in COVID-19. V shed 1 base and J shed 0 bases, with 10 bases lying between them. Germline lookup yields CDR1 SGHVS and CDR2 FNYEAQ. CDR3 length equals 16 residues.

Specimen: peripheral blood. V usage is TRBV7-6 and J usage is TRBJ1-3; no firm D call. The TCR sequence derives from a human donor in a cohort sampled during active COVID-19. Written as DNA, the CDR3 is TGTGCCAGCAGCTTAGGGTCCTCGGGCTCTGGAAACACCATATATTTT. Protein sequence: CASSLGSSGSGNTIYF. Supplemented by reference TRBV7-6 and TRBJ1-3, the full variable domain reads GAGVSQSPRYKVTKRGQDVALRCDPISGHVSLYWYRQALGQGPEFLTYFNYEAQQDKSGLPNDRFSAERPEGSISTLTIQRTEQRDSAMYRCASSLGSSGSGNTIYFGEGSWLTVV.